The entry that follows covers one T cell receptor (beta chain) sequence. The data are from a study of blood T cell repertoires in COVID-19. Turning to the study itself: Sites across the United States, Italy and Spain contributed samples from acute and convalescent COVID-19.

Study processing details: It was from reference gene primer amplification that nucleated cell counts were estimated. The table came from immunoSEQ multiplex PCR; TCRdb's copy has only in-frame clones and leaves some out. V, J and clone size are taken as reported in that table, and D and trimming were inferred from the DNA itself. Found here are tens of thousands of clones, 70% to 80% of them singletons; the top ten hold more than 10%. V was cut by 4 bases and J by 11 bases, with 12 bases left in between. This CDR3 has 13 residues. Germline assignment: CDR1 LNHDA and CDR2 SQIVND (reference sequence). J is TRBJ1-6 and V is TRBV19; D is uncertain. Sequenced sample: peripheral blood. This TCR was recovered from a human donor in a cohort sampled during active COVID-19. CDR3 sequence reads: CASSRGGETPLHF. The CDR3, as DNA: TGTGCCAGTAGTAGAGGAGGCGAAACACCCCTCCACTTT.